What follows are 26 T cell receptor beta chains derived from one specimen sequenced in a study of T cells in Graves' hyperthyroidism and ophthalmopathy. The TCR beta CDR3 regions underwent amplification using RNA transcripts as the source. An initial round of RT-PCR targeting the TCR CDR3 relied on the HTBI primer set. TCRdb re-called the multiplex PCR reads through MiXCR, storing one row per CDR3 protein. The sample records about 380,000 distinct CDR3 sequences, less than 20% being singletons. Specimen: blood. The receptors derive from a man aged 18 to 29 with Graves' ophthalmopathy.

Ten or more counts support this clonotype. This chain joins TRBV12-3 or TRBV12-4 and TRBJ1-1, with D possibly being TRBD1 (6 bases). V was pared by 8 bases and J by 6 bases, with 10 bases between. The CDR3 consists of 11 residues. DNA for the CDR3: TGTGCCAGCCAGGGGAGAGCTGAAGCTTTCTTT. Translated, it gives CASQGRAEAFF.

The J gene is TRBJ1-6, the V gene TRBV3-1, with a weak D call TRBD1 (6 bases). The CDR3 extends over 17 amino acids. The V gene lost 2 bases and the J gene lost 0 bases, with 11 bases spanning the gap. From germline, CDR1 is LGHDT and CDR2 YNNKEL (reference sequence). CDR3 DNA sequence: TGTGCCAGCAGCCAACCTACAGGGAGCTCCTATAATTCACCCCTCCACTTT. Amino acids: CASSQPTGSSYNSPLHF.

V and J are TRBV19 and TRBJ2-5; D tentatively reads TRBD1 or TRBD2 (7 bases each). Trimming removed 4 bases from V and 1 base from J, with 13 bases in between. The CDR3 sequence is 15 residues long. Germline CDR1 reads LNHDA; CDR2 reads SQIVND (reference sequence). The CDR3 loop is CASSTGGGLQETQYF. In nucleotides, the CDR3 is TGTGCCAGTAGTACAGGGGGGGGTCTCCAAGAGACCCAGTACTTC.

This clonotype was counted at least ten times. This chain links TRBV12-3 or TRBV12-4 with TRBJ2-3; no clear D. This CDR3 is built from 14 residues. V was trimmed by 2 bases and J by 2 bases, leaving 8 bases between them. CDR3 bases: TGTGCCAGCAGTTTATTGGCATACACAGATACGCAGTATTTT. Protein: CASSLLAYTDTQYF.

At least ten counts were recorded for this clonotype. The chain uses TRBV5-1 and TRBJ1-4; tentatively, D is TRBD1 (5 bases). The CDR3 covers 14 residues. V lost 7 bases to trimming and J lost 5 bases, with 15 bases between them. CDR1 and CDR2 from the germline V gene are SGHRS and YFSETQ. The CDR3 here is CASGQGSGNEKLFF. The CDR3, as DNA: TGCGCCAGCGGCCAGGGTAGCGGGAATGAAAAACTGTTTTTT. Filled out from reference TRBV5-1 and TRBJ1-4, the complete variable domain reads KAGVTQTPRYLIKTRGQQVTLSCSPISGHRSVSWYQQTPGQGLQFLFEYFSETQRNKGNFPGRFSGRQFSNSRSEMNVSTLELGDSALYLCASGQGSGNEKLFFGSGTQLSVL.

Many counts were recorded for this clonotype. The rearrangement uses TRBV3-1 and TRBJ2-3; D may be TRBD1 (6 bases). V gave up 4 bases and J gave up 2 bases, with 13 bases separating them. The CDR3 has 15 residues. The germline gives CDR1 LGHDT, CDR2 YNNKEL (reference sequence). The CDR3: CASSRGGSYTDTQYF. CDR3 nucleotides: TGTGCCAGCAGCCGAGGGGGTTCGTACACAGATACGCAGTATTTT.

This clonotype was observed a handful of times. This rearrangement joins TRBV5-1 to TRBJ1-6; D gene unclear. Trimming shortened V by 0 bases and J by 6 bases, and 10 bases separated the two germline ends. Germline CDR1 SGHRS, CDR2 YFSETQ. There are 15 residues in the CDR3. In DNA, the CDR3 is TGCGCCAGCAGCTTGGCCCGGCCGGCTAATTCACCCCTCCACTTT. Protein product: CASSLARPANSPLHF.

This clonotype was picked up many times. This chain links TRBV11-2 with TRBJ2-7; D gene uncertain. The germline V gene encodes CDR1 SGHAT and CDR2 FQNNGV. Trimming took off 0 bases at V and 6 bases at J, with 15 bases between the two ends. The CDR3 spans 15 residues. The CDR3 region has the DNA TGTGCCAGCAGCTTAGAACCGGGTTCTTTCTCCGAGCAGTACTTC. Protein product: CASSLEPGSFSEQYF.

This clonotype was picked up many times. The chain has TRBV2 and TRBJ1-5; TRBD1 agrees at 10 bases. The germline V gene has CDR1 SNHLY and CDR2 FYNNEI. Trimming removed 6 bases from V and 6 bases from J; junction bases left unmatched: 2. The CDR3 spans 13 residues. The CDR3 protein is CASRTGGGQPQHF. The CDR3 DNA is TGTGCCAGCAGGACAGGGGGCGGTCAGCCCCAGCATTTT.

The rearrangement joins TRBV10-2 to TRBJ2-1, with TRBD1 as a possible D gene (6 bases). CDR1 and CDR2 from the germline V gene are WSHSY and SAAADI. The V and J ends lost 5 bases and 0 bases respectively, with 11 bases between them. This CDR3 has 15 residues. The CDR3: CASSFQGSSYNEQFF. CDR3 in DNA: TGCGCCAGCAGTTTCCAGGGGAGCTCCTACAATGAGCAGTTCTTC.

This clonotype has more than one count but fewer than ten. The rearrangement joins TRBV24-1 to TRBJ2-2, with D unresolved. This CDR3 is built from 14 residues. Looked up from germline, CDR1 is KGHDR and CDR2 is SFDVKD. V gave up 7 bases and J gave up 4 bases, with 12 bases separating them. The CDR3: CATSEDGVTGELFF. The DNA of the CDR3 is TGTGCCACCAGCGAGGATGGGGTCACCGGGGAGCTGTTTTTT.

Only a few counts were recorded for this clonotype. CDR3 sequence (DNA): TGTGCCATCAGTGAACCTACTAGAACGGCCCTCTATGGCTACACCTTC. Translating gives CAISEPTRTALYGYTF. V is TRBV10-3 and J is TRBJ1-2, with D unclear. V dropped 3 bases and J dropped 4 bases, with 18 bases sitting between them. Germline V gene sequence: CDR1 ENHRY, CDR2 SYGVKD. This CDR3 has 16 amino acids.

This clonotype was seen many times. The chain has TRBV5-1 and TRBJ1-2, with 8 bases identical to TRBD1. The V segment lost 4 bases and the J segment 6 bases; nucleotides outside the gene matches: 14. The CDR3 spans 16 residues. In germline, CDR1 is SGHRS, CDR2 YFSETQ. The CDR3 coding sequence is TGCGCCAGCAGCCCTGAGGTCGGGACAGGTCACGATGGCTACACCTTC. It codes for CASSPEVGTGHDGYTF.

This clonotype was counted many times. The CDR3 is CASSIGRGGIYEQYF. CDR3 DNA: TGTGCCAGCAGTATAGGGCGCGGGGGGATCTACGAGCAGTACTTC. V and J are TRBV28 and TRBJ2-7; the match to TRBD2 covers 8 bases. With 5 bases clipped from V and 3 bases from J, the junction kept 9 bases outside the gene matches. The germline V gene has CDR1 MDHEN and CDR2 SYDVKM. The CDR3 sequence is 15 residues long.

The gene calls are TRBV13 and TRBJ1-3; D might be TRBD1 (5 bases). The CDR3 is made up of 18 amino acids. Trimming left V 5 bases short and J 0 bases short, with 20 bases between. Germline CDR1 is PRHDT and CDR2 is FYEKMQ (reference sequence). CDR3 in amino acids: CASSPGPVQGTSGNTIYF. The CDR3 DNA is TGTGCCAGCAGCCCAGGGCCCGTCCAAGGAACCTCTGGAAACACCATATATTTT.

This clonotype occurred many times. V gene TRBV3-1 combines with J gene TRBJ2-5; 8 positions agree with TRBD2. Germline V CDR1 and CDR2: LGHDT, YNNKEL (reference sequence). This CDR3 contains 13 residues. With V trimmed by 3 bases and J by 5 bases, 2 bases remained unmatched. CDR3 region: CASSQSGGETQYF. CDR3 DNA: TGTGCCAGCAGCCAGAGCGGGGGTGAGACCCAGTACTTC.

This clonotype was seen at least ten times. The V call is TRBV9, the J call TRBJ1-5, with a weak D call TRBD1 (6 bases). The CDR3 totals 14 residues. In germline, CDR1 is SGDLS, CDR2 YYNGEE. Trimming took 4 bases from V and 5 from J, leaving 13 bases between them. CDR3 sequence (DNA): TGTGCCAGCAGCCCGTCCGGGGGCTATCAGCCCCAGCATTTT. Translated, it gives CASSPSGGYQPQHF.

Ten or more counts support this clonotype. The chain couples TRBV3-1 to TRBJ1-6; 9 bases match TRBD1. This CDR3 comprises 16 residues. Per germline, CDR1 LGHDT and CDR2 YNNKEL (reference sequence). Trimming took 4 bases from V and 7 from J; bases not matched to a gene: 8. This chain's CDR3 is CASSPFRTGENSPLHF. The CDR3 DNA sequence: TGTGCCAGCAGCCCTTTCCGGACAGGGGAGAATTCACCCCTCCACTTT.

This chain uses TRBV4-2 with TRBJ1-2, with 7 bases that match TRBD1. There are 14 residues in the CDR3. CDR1 and CDR2 (germline): LGHNA, YNFKEQ. V shed 5 bases, J shed 6 bases, and the junction held 9 bases outside the gene matches. The CDR3 DNA is TGTGCCAGCAGCGTCCTACAGGGGACACATGGCTACACCTTC. Amino acids: CASSVLQGTHGYTF.

The chain is built from TRBV5-4 and TRBJ2-1; 8 positions agree with TRBD1. Germline V gene data show CDR1 as SGHNT and CDR2 as YYREEE (reference sequence). Trimming at V came to 4 bases and at J to 6 bases, leaving 9 bases not matched to a gene. The CDR3 runs 15 residues. The CDR3 coding sequence is TGTGCCAGCAGCGCCAGGGGGCGCAGCGGCAATGAGCAGTTCTTC. Translating it yields CASSARGRSGNEQFF. The full variable domain, rest sourced from reference TRBV5-4 and TRBJ2-1, is ETGVTQSPTHLIKTRGQQVTLRCSSQSGHNTVSWYQQALGQGPQFIFQYYREEENGRGNFPPRFSGLQFPNYSSELNVNALELDDSALYLCASSARGRSGNEQFFGPGTRLTVL.

The chain links TRBV4-2 to TRBJ2-7, with 8 bases fitting TRBD2. Germline V gene data show CDR1 as LGHNA and CDR2 as YNFKEQ. Germline trimming cut 4 bases from V and 0 bases from J; bases unmatched to any gene: 5. CDR3 length: 15 residues. The CDR3: CASSLREGSSYEQYF. The CDR3 nucleotides are TGTGCCAGCAGCCTCCGGGAGGGAAGCTCCTACGAGCAGTACTTC.

This clonotype was counted at least ten times. The chain is built from TRBV28 and TRBJ1-3; possible D gene TRBD1, 6 bases. This CDR3 region has 15 residues. Germline CDR1 and CDR2: MDHEN and SYDVKM. The V and J ends lost 5 bases and 0 bases respectively, with 11 bases between them. The CDR3 DNA follows: TGTGCCAGCAGTCGGGACATGAGCTCTGGAAACACCATATATTTT. This codes for CASSRDMSSGNTIYF.

At least ten counts were recorded for this clonotype. V is TRBV7-2 and J is TRBJ1-1; TRBD1 is a possible D gene (5 bases). The V gene lost 1 base and the J gene lost 7 bases, with 13 bases spanning the gap. CDR3 length: 14 residues. The V gene's germline CDR1 is SGHTA and CDR2 FQGNSA. For the CDR3, the DNA is TGTGCCAGCAGCTTAGTTTGGGACCGCGTTGAAGCTTTCTTT. Translating it yields CASSLVWDRVEAFF.

This clonotype showed up many times. The rearrangement links TRBV12-3 or TRBV12-4 to TRBJ1-5, with D tentatively TRBD1 (5 bases). Trimming pared 4 bases from V and 5 bases from J, leaving 18 bases between. CDR3 length: 16 residues. The CDR3 sequence: CASSSMGGNTYQPQHF. CDR3 DNA sequence: TGTGCCAGCAGTTCGATGGGGGGGAACACTTATCAGCCCCAGCATTTT.

This clonotype was observed at least ten times. The rearrangement uses TRBV20-1 and TRBJ1-5; 11 positions match TRBD1. Germline loops: CDR1 DFQATT, CDR2 SNEGSKA (reference sequence). This CDR3 contains 14 residues. Losses at the gene ends were 3 bases for V and 9 bases for J; bases not matched to a gene: 7. The CDR3 coding sequence is TGCAGTGCTAGGGGACAGGGGGATTTTGGGCCCCAGCATTTT. Translating gives CSARGQGDFGPQHF.

V and J are TRBV20-1 and TRBJ2-7; the match to TRBD1 covers 10 bases. There are 15 residues in the CDR3. Germline trimming cut 5 bases from V and 2 bases from J; bases unmatched to any gene: 9. Germline-derived CDR1 and CDR2 are DFQATT and SNEGSKA (reference sequence). This chain's CDR3 is CSAAADGQGAYEQYF. Here the CDR3 DNA reads TGCAGTGCTGCAGCCGACGGACAGGGGGCCTACGAGCAGTACTTC.